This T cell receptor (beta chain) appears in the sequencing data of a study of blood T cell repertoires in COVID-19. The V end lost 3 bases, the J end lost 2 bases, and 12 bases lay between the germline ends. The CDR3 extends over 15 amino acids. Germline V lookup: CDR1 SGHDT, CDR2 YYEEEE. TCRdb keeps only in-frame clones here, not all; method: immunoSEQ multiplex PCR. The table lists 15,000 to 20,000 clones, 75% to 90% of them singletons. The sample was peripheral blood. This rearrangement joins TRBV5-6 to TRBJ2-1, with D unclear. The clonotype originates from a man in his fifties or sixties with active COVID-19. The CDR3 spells CASSSLQSTYNEQFF. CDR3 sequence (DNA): TGTGCCAGCAGCTCCTTACAGTCAACCTACAATGAGCAGTTCTTC.